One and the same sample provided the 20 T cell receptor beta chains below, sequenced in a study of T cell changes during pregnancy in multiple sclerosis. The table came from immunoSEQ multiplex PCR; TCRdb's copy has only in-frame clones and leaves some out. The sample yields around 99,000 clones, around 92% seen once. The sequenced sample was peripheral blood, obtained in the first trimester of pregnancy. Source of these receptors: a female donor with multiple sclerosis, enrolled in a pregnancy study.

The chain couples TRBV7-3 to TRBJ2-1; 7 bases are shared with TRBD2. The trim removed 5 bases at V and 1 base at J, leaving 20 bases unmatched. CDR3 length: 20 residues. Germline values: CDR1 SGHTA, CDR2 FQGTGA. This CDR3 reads CASSPDFAGVLYCSYNEQFF. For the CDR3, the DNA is TGTGCCAGCAGCCCGGACTTTGCGGGAGTTCTGTATTGTTCCTACAATGAGCAGTTCTTC.

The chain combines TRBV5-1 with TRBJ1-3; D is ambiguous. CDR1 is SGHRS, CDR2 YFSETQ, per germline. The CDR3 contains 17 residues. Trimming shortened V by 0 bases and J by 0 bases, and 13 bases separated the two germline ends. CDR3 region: CASSLDLQLHSGNTIYF. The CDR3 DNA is TGCGCCAGCAGCTTGGATCTACAACTACACTCTGGAAACACCATATATTTT.

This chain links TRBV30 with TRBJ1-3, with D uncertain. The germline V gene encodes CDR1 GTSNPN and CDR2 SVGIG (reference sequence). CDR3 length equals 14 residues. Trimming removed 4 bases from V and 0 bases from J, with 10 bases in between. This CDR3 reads CAWNSGISGNTIYF. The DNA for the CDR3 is TGTGCCTGGAATTCAGGCATCTCTGGAAACACCATATATTTT.

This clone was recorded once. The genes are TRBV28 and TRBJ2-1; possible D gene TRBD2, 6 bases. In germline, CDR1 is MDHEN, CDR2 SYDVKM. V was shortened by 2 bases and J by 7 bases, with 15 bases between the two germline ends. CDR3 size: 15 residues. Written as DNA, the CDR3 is TGTGCCAGCAGTTTAGGCCGGGGGAGAAGGAATGAGCAGTTCTTC. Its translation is CASSLGRGRRNEQFF.

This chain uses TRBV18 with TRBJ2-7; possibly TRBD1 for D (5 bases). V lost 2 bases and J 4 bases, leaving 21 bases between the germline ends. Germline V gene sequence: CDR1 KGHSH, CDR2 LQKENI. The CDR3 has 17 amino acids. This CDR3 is CASSPSVTQQDHYEQYF. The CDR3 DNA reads TGTGCCAGCTCACCAAGTGTAACTCAACAGGATCATTACGAGCAGTACTTC.

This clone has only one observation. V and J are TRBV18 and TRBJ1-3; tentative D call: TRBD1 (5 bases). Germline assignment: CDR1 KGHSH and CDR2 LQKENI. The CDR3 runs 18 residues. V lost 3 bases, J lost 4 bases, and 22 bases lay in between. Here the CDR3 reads CASSPRTGLGRLGNTIYF. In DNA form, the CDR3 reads TGTGCCAGCTCACCGCGGACGGGACTAGGCCGTCTCGGAAACACCATATATTTT.

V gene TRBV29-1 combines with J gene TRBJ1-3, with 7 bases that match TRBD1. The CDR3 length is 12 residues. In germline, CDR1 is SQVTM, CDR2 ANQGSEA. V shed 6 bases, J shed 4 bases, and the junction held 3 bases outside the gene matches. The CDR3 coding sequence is TGCAGCGTCGGGGACAGCGGAAACACCATATATTTT. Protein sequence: CSVGDSGNTIYF.

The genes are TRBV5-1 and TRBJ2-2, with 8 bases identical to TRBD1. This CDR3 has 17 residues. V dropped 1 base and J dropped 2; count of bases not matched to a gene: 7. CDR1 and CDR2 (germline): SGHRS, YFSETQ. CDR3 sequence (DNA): TGCGCCAGCAGCTTGCTTAGGACAGGGATAAACACCGGGGAGCTGTTTTTT. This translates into CASSLLRTGINTGELFF.

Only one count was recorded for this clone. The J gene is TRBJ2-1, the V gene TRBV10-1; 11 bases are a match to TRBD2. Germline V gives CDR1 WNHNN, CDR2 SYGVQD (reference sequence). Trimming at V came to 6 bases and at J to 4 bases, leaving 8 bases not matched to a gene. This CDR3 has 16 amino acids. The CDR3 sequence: CASRANSGRGYNEQFF. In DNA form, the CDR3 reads TGCGCCAGCAGAGCGAATAGCGGGAGGGGTTACAATGAGCAGTTCTTC.

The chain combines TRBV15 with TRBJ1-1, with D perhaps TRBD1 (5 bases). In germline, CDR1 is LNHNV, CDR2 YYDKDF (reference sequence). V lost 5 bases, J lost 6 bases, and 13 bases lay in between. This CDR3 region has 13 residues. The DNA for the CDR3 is TGTGCCACCAGCTCCCAACAAGGGGCTGAAGCTTTCTTT. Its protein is CATSSQQGAEAFF.

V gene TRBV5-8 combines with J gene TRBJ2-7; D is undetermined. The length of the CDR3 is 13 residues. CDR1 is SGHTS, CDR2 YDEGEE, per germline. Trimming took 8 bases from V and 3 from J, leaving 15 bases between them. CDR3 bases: TGTGCCAGTTCTGCTGGTGCAGTCTACGAGCAGTACTTC. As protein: CASSAGAVYEQYF.

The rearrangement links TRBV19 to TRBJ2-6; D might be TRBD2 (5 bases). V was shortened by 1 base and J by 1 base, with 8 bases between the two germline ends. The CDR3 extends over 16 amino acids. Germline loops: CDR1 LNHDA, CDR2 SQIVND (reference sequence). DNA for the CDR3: TGTGCCAGTAGTATAGCCGAGGGATCTGGGGCCAACGTCCTGACTTTC. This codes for CASSIAEGSGANVLTF.

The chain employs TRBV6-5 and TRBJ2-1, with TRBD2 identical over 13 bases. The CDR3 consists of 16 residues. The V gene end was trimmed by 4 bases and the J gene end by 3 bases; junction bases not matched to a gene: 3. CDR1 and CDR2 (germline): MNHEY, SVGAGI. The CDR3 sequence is CASSFRLAGGYNEQFF. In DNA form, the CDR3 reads TGTGCCAGCAGTTTCAGACTAGCGGGAGGCTACAATGAGCAGTTCTTC.

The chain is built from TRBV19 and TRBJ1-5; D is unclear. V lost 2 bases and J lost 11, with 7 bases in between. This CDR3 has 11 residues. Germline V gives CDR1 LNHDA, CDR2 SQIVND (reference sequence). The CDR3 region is CASSIKYSQHF. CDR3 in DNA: TGTGCCAGTAGTATAAAGTACTCCCAGCATTTT.

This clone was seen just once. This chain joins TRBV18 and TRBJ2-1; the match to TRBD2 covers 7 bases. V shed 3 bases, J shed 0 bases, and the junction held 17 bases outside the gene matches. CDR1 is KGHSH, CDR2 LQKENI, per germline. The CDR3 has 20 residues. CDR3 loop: CASSPGGEAPGRRSYNEQFF. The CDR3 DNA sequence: TGTGCCAGCTCACCGGGGGGGGAGGCCCCTGGGCGACGCTCCTACAATGAGCAGTTCTTC.

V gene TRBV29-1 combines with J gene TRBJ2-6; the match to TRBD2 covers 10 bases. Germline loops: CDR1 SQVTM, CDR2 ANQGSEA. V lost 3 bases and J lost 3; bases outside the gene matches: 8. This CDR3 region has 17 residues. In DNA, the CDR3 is TGCAGCGTTGAGGGGCTAGCGGGAGAAGGTGGGGCCAACGTCCTGACTTTC. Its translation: CSVEGLAGEGGANVLTF.

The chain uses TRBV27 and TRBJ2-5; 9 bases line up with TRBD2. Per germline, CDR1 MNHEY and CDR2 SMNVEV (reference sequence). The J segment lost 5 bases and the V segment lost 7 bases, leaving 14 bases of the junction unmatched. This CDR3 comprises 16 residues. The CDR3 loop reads CASTQFPGLAGETQYF. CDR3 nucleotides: TGTGCCAGCACCCAATTTCCGGGACTAGCTGGGGAGACCCAGTACTTC.

DNA for the CDR3: TGTGCCAGCACTAGGGAGAGCGCTTACCCCAATGAGCAGTTCTTC. This gives the protein CASTRESAYPNEQFF. This rearrangement joins TRBV6-1 to TRBJ2-1; possible D gene TRBD2, 5 bases. The CDR3 is made up of 15 amino acids. The germline V gene encodes CDR1 MNHNS and CDR2 SASEGT. V was trimmed by 7 bases and J by 6 bases, leaving 19 bases between them.

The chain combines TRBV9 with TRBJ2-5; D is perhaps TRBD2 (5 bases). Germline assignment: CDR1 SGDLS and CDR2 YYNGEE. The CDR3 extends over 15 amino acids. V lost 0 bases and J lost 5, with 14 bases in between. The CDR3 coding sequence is TGTGCCAGCAGCGTAGGCCTCGACTGGGAGGAGACCCAGTACTTC. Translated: CASSVGLDWEETQYF.

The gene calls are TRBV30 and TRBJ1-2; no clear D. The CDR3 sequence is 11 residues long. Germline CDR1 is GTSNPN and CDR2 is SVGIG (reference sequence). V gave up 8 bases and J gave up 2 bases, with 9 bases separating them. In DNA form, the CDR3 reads TGTGCCCATGACACAAACTATGGCTACACCTTC. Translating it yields CAHDTNYGYTF.